The entry below describes one T cell receptor (beta chain). Its specific antigen is unknown. No per-base quality is available; no much larger clone lies one base away. This sample was included in a study of radiotherapy plus CTLA-4 blockade in lung cancer (dated by TCRdb to between 2017 and 2018). In the study overall: Objective responses occurred in around 19% of enrolled patients, and roughly 30% achieved disease control. Study-level results and caveats: The strongest predictors of response, as reported, were early dynamic changes in blood T cell clones along with a rise in serum interferon-beta after radiation. After treatment with radiotherapy and ipilimumab, TCR clones that originated in tumors expanded in peripheral blood.

Libraries were prepared through the immunoSEQ multiplex PCR assay. TCRdb mirrors the immuneACCESS table, restricted to in-frame sequences. Some clones are absent from its copies; in checked studies, under half trace to an unresolved V gene, and the reason for the others is unknown. The sample data list about 73,000 clones, and roughly 84% of these were observed just once. The ten top clones hold 40% of the sample. V is pruned by 0 bases and J by 0 bases, leaving 3 bases of the junction without a gene match. The CDR1 and CDR2 encoded by the germline V gene are SGHDT and YYEEEE. The cysteine opens and the phenylalanine closes a CDR3 of 16 amino acids. Only the CDR3 DNA stays, 48 bases, in frame from base 1. The study tested focal radiation therapy combined with CTLA-4 blockade (ipilimumab) in patients with chemo-refractory metastatic non-small-cell lung cancer.

The chain uses TRBV5-6 and TRBJ2-3; the junction holds 8 bases that match TRBD1. The sample consisted of peripheral blood, taken from a patient treated with radiotherapy plus ipilimumab. This clonotype originated in a human donor with non-small cell lung cancer that progressed on radiotherapy plus ipilimumab. The CDR3 loop reads CASSLGGQVSTDTQYF. In nucleotide form, the sequence is TGTGCCAGCAGCTTGGGGGGACAGGTTAGCACAGATACGCAGTATTTT.